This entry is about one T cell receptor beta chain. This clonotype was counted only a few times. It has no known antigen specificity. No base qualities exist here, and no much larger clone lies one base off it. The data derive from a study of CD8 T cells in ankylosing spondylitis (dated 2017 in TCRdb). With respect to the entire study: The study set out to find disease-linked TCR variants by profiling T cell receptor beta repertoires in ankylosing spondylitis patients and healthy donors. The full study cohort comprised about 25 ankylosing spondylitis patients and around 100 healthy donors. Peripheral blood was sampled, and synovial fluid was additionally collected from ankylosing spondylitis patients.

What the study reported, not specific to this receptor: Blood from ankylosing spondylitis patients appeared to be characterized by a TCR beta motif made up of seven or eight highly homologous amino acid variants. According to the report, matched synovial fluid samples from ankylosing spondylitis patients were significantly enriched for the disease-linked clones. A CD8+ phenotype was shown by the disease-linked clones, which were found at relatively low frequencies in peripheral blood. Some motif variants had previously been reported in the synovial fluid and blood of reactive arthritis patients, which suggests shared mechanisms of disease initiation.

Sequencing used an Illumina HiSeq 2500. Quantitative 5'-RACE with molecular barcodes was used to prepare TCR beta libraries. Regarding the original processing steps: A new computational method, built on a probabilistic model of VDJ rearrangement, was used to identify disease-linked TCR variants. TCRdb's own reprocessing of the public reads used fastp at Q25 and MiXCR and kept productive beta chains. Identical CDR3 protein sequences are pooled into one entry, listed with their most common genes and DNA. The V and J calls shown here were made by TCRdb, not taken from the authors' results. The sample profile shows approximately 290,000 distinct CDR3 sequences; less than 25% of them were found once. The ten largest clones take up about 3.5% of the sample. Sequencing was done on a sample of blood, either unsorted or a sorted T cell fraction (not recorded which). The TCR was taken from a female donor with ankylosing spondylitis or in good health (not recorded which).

Here the CDR3 is given as CASSYPSTVQAFF. The DNA is as follows: TGTGCCAGCAGTTACCCCTCGACCGTACAAGCTTTCTTT. The chain employs TRBV6-2 or TRBV6-3 and TRBJ1-1, with an unclear D gene assignment. Looking up the germline V gene yields CDR1 MNHEY and CDR2 SVGEGT. The CDR3 measures 13 amino acids from cysteine to phenylalanine. Only the CDR3 part of the read is kept: 39 bases, read in frame from the first base. The V end loses 2 bases and the J end loses 9 bases, and a stretch of 13 bases separates them.